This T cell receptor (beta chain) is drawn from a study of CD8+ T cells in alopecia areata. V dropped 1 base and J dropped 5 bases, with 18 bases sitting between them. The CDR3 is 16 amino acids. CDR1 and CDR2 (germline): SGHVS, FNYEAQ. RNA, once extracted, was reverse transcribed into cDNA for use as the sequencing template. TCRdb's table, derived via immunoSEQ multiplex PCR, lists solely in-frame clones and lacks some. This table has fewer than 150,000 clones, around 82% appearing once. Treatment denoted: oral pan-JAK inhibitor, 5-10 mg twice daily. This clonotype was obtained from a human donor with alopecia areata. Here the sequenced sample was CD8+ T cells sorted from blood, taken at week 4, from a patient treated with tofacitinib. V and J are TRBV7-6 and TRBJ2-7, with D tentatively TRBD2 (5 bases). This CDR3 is CASSLVARGLTNEQYF. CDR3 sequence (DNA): TGTGCCAGCAGCTTAGTGGCCCGCGGGTTAACGAACGAGCAGTACTTC.